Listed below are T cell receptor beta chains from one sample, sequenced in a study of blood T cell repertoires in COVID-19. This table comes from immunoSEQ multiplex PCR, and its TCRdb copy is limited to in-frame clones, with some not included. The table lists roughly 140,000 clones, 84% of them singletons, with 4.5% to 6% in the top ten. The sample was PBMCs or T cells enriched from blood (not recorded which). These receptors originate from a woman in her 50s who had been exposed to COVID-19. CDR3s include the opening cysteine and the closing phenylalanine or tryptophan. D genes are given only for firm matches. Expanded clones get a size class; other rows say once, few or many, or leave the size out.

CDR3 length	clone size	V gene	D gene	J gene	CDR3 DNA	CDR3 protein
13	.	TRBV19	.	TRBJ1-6	TGTGCCAGTAGCAATACAGGGAATTCACCCCTCCACTTT	CASSNTGNSPLHF
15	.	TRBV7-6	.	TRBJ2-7	TGTGCCAGCAGCGCGGACATAGGGCCGAACTACGAGCAGTACTTC	CASSADIGPNYEQYF
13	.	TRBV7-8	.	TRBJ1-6	TGTGCCAGCAGCAAGGGGCAAAATTCACCCCTCCACTTT	CASSKGQNSPLHF
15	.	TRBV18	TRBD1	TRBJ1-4	TGTGCCAGCTCGGACACAGGGGGCACTAATGAAAAACTGTTTTTT	CASSDTGGTNEKLFF
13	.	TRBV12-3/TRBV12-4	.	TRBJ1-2	TGTGCCAGCAGCACAGGACAGAACTATGGCTACACCTTC	CASSTGQNYGYTF
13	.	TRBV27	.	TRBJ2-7	TGTGCCTCCGGGAAAAACGTAGGCTACGAGCAGTACTTC	CASGKNVGYEQYF
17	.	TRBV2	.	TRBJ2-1	TGTGCCAGCACCACTACCCGTAGGTCCCTAAACAACAATGAGCAGTTCTTC	CASTTTRRSLNNNEQFF
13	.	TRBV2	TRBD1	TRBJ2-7	TGTGCCAGCAGTGGGGCTAACAGGGGCGAGCAGTACTTC	CASSGANRGEQYF
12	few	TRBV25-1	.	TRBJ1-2	TGTGCCAGCAGTGACCCAGGGTGGGGCTACACCTTC	CASSDPGWGYTF
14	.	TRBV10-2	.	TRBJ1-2	TGCGCCAGCACTGAAGGGGGAAGGAGTAGAGGCTACACCTTC	CASTEGGRSRGYTF
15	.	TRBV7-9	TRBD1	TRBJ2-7	TGTGCCAGCAGCTTAGACCGGGACAGATTCTACGAGCAGTACTTC	CASSLDRDRFYEQYF
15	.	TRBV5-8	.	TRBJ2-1	TGTGCCAGCAGCTTGGCAGTATTCTCCTACAATGAGCAGTTCTTC	CASSLAVFSYNEQFF
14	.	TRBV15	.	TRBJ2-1	TGTGCCACCAGCAGAGATGGTTTCCTAGATGAGCAGTTCTTC	CATSRDGFLDEQFF
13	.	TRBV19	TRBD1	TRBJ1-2	TGTGCCAGTAACCGACAGGGGGCCGATGGCTACACCTTC	CASNRQGADGYTF
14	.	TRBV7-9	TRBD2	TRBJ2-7	TGTGCCAGCAGCCTTGGACTAGACACCTACGAGCAGTACTTC	CASSLGLDTYEQYF
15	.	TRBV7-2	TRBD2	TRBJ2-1	TGTGCCAGCAGCCGGCGGACTAGCGGGAGCCATGAGCAGTTCTTC	CASSRRTSGSHEQFF
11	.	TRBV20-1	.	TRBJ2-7	TGCAGTGCTAGGAGCTGGACACCATTGTACTTC	CSARSWTPLYF
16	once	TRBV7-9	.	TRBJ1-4	TGTGCCAGCAGCTTAGTGGTGGCCACCTTTAATGAAAAACTGTTTTTT	CASSLVVATFNEKLFF
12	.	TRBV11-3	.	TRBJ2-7	TGTGCCAGCAGCTGGGGAGGATACGAGCAGTACTTC	CASSWGGYEQYF
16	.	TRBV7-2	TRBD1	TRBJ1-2	TGTGCCAGCAGCCTCGGGACAGGGAAATCGAGCTATGGCTACACCTTC	CASSLGTGKSSYGYTF
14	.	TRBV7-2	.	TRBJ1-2	TGTGCCAGCAGCTTTTTATTTAGATCGTATGGCTACACCTTC	CASSFLFRSYGYTF
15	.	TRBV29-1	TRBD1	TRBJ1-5	TGCAGCGTTGAGTTCTCGGGACAGGGTAATCAGCCCCAGCATTTT	CSVEFSGQGNQPQHF
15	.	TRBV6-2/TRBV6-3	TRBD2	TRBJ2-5	TGTGCCAGCAGTCTAGCGGGATGGGGGCAAGAGACCCAGTACTTC	CASSLAGWGQETQYF
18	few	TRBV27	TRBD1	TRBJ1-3	TGTGCCAGCAGTTTTCCCCCCGCGGACAGGGCGGGAGGAAACACCATATATTTT	CASSFPPADRAGGNTIYF
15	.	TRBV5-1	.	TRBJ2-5	TGCGCCAGCAGAGACGGGAGTGGGGACCAAGAGACCCAGTACTTC	CASRDGSGDQETQYF
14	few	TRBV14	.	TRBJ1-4	TGTGCCAGCAGCCAAGAGCCACGGGGTGAAAAACTGTTTTTT	CASSQEPRGEKLFF
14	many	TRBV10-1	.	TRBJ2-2	TGCGCCAGCAGTGAAGGTCGAGCGGCCGGGGAGCTGTTTTTT	CASSEGRAAGELFF
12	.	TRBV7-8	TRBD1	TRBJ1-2	TGTGCCAGCAGCCCCGGACAGGGACAGACCACCTTC	CASSPGQGQTTF
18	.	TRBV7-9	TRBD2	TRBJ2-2	TGTGCCAGCAGCCCAGGCAAGCTAGCGGGAGTGGGCACCGGGGAGCTGTTTTTT	CASSPGKLAGVGTGELFF
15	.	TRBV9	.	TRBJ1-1	TGTGCCAGCAGCCCCCGACTGGATATGAACACTGAAGCTTTCTTT	CASSPRLDMNTEAFF
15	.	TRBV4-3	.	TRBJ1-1	TGCGCCAGCAGCCGAGTGGGACACCAGAACACTGAAGCTTTCTTT	CASSRVGHQNTEAFF